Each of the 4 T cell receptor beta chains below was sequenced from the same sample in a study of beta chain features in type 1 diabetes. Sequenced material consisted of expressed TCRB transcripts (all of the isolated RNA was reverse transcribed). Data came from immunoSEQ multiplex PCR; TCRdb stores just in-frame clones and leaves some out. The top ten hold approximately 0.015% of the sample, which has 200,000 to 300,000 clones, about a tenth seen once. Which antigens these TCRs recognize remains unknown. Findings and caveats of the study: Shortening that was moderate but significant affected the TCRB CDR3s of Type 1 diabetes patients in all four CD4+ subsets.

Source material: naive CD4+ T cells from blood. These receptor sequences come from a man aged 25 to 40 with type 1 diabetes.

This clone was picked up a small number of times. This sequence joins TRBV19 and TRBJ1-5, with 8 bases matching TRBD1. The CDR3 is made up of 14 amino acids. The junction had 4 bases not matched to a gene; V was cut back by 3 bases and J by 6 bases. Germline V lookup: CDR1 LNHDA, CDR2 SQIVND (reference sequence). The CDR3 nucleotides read TGTGCCAGTAGTATGGGACAGGCACCTCAGCCCCAGCATTTT. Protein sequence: CASSMGQAPQPQHF.

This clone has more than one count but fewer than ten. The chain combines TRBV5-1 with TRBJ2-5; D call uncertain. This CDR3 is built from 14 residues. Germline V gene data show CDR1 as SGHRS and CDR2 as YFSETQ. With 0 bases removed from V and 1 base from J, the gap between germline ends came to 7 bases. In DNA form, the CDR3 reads TGCGCCAGCAGCTTGGATCTCCTCCAAGAGACCCAGTACTTC. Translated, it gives CASSLDLLQETQYF.

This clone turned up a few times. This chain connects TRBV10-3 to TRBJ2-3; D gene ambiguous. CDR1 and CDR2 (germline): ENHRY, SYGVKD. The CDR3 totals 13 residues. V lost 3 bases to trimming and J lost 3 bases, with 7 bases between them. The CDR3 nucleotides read TGTGCCATCAGTGACCGAGAGACAGATACGCAGTATTTT. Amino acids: CAISDRETDTQYF.

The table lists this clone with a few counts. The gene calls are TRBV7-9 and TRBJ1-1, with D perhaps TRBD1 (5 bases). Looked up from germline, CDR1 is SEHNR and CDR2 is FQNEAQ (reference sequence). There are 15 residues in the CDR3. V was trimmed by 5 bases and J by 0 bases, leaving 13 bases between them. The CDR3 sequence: CASSIAGLVNTEAFF. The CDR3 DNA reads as TGTGCCAGCAGCATCGCAGGGCTCGTGAACACTGAAGCTTTCTTT.